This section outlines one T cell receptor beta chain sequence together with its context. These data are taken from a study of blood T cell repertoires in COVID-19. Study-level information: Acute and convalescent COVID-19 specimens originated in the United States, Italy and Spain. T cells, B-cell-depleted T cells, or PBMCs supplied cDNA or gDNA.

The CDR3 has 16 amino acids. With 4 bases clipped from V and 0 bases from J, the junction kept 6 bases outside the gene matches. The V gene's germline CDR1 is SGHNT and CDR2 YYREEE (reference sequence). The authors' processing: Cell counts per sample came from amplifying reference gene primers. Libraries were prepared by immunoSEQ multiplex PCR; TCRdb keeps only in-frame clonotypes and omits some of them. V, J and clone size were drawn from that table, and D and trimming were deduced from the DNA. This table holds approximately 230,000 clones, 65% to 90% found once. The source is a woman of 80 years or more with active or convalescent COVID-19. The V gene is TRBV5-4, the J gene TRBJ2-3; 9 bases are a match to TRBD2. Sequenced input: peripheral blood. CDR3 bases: TGTGCCAGCAGCGGCGGGGGGGGGATTAGCACAGATACGCAGTATTTT. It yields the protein CASSGGGGISTDTQYF. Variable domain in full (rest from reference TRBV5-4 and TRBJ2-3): ETGVTQSPTHLIKTRGQQVTLRCSSQSGHNTVSWYQQALGQGPQFIFQYYREEENGRGNFPPRFSGLQFPNYSSELNVNALELDDSALYLCASSGGGGISTDTQYFGPGTRLTVL.